The sequence of this T cell receptor beta chain was determined in a study of T cell changes during pregnancy in multiple sclerosis. The protocol was immunoSEQ multiplex PCR, while the TCRdb copy is restricted to in-frame clones and leaves out a portion. The repertoire includes under 150,000 clones, roughly 95% of them detected once, and roughly 0.45% sits in the top ten. Germline CDR1 reads SGHRS; CDR2 reads YFSETQ. The V segment lost 3 bases and the J segment 3 bases; nucleotides outside the gene matches: 0. This CDR3 is 13 amino acids long. This sequence was found in a female donor with multiple sclerosis, enrolled in a pregnancy study. The sequenced sample was peripheral blood, obtained after pregnancy. The chain is built from TRBV5-1 and TRBJ2-1, with 7 bases matching TRBD1. The CDR3 sequence is CASSWDSYNEQFF. CDR3 nucleotide sequence: TGCGCCAGCAGCTGGGACAGCTACAATGAGCAGTTCTTC.